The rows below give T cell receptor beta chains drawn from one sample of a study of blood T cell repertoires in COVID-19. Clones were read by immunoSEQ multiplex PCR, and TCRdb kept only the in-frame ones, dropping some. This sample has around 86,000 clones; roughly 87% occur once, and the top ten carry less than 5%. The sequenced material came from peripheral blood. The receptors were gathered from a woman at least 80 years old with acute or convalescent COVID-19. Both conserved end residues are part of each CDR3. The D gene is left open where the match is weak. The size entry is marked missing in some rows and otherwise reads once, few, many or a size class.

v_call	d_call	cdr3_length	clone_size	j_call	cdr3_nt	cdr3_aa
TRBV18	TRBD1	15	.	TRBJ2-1	TGTGCCAGCTCACCCGACAGGGCCCCCTACAATGAGCAGTTCTTC	CASSPDRAPYNEQFF
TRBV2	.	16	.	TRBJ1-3	TGTGCCAGCAGGGTCACTAGGGCTGTATCTGGAAACACCATATATTTT	CASRVTRAVSGNTIYF
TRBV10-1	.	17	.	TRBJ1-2	TGCGCCAGCAGTGAGTCGGGGGGGGCGAGAAAGCGCTATGGCTACACCTTC	CASSESGGARKRYGYTF
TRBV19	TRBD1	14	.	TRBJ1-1	TGTGCCAGTAGTAGGGACAGAATGAACACTGAAGCTTTCTTT	CASSRDRMNTEAFF
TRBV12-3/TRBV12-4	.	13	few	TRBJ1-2	TGTGCCAGCAGGTACTCGGGGTCCGATGGCTACACCTTC	CASRYSGSDGYTF
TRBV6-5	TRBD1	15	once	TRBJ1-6	TGTGCCAGCAGCATCGGGACAGGGCTAGGTTCACCCCTCCACTTT	CASSIGTGLGSPLHF
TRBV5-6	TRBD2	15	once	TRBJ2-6	TGTGCCAGCAGCTCGACTAGCCCAGGGGCCAACGTCCTGACTTTC	CASSSTSPGANVLTF
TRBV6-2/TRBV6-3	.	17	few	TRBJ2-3	TGTGCCAGCAGTTACTGGGGACTGTCATCGGGCACAGATACGCAGTATTTT	CASSYWGLSSGTDTQYF
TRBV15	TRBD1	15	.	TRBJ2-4	TGTGCCACCACCCAGCGGGGGACAGGGGATAACATTCAGTACTTC	CATTQRGTGDNIQYF
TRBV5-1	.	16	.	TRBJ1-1	TGCGCCAGCAGCCCTATCGGCCAGGCATTGAACACTGAAGCTTTCTTT	CASSPIGQALNTEAFF
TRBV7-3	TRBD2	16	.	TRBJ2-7	TGTGCCAGCAGCCCCTCAAGGCGGGAGGGCCGCAACGAGCAGTACTTC	CASSPSRREGRNEQYF
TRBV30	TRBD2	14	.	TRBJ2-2	TGTGCCTGGAAAGGACTAGCGGACACCGGGGAGCTGTTTTTT	CAWKGLADTGELFF
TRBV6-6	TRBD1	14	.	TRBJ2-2	TGTGCCAGCACGTCGGGACAGGTCCACGGGGAGCTGTTTTTT	CASTSGQVHGELFF
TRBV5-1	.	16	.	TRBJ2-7	TGCGCCAGCAGCTTGGGGGTGGCGGGGAGCTCCTACGAGCAGTACTTC	CASSLGVAGSSYEQYF
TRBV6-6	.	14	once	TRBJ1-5	TGTGCCAGCAGCCGTCCGGGAGGGGGGGAGCCCCAGCATTTT	CASSRPGGGEPQHF
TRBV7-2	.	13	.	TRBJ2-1	TGTGCCAGCAGAGCGGCCTCCTACAATGAGCAGTTCTTC	CASRAASYNEQFF
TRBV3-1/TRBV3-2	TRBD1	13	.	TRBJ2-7	TGTGCCAGCAGCCGACAGGGGGCAAGGGAGCAGTACTTC	CASSRQGAREQYF
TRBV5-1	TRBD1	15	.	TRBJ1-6	TGCGCCAGCAGCTTGGGGGACAGGGGACTTTCACCCCTCCACTTT	CASSLGDRGLSPLHF
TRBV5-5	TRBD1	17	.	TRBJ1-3	TGTGCCAGCAGCTCATCCGGGACAGGGGCGGCTGGAAACACCATATATTTT	CASSSSGTGAAGNTIYF
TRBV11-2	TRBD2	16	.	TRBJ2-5	TGTGCCAGCAGCCCCGGGACTAGCGGGACGTTGGAGACCCAGTACTTC	CASSPGTSGTLETQYF
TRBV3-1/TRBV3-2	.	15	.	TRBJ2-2	TGTGCCAGGGCCACGGGGTTCGCGAACACCGGGGAGCTGTTTTTT	CARATGFANTGELFF
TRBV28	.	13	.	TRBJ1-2	TGTGCCAGCAGCGCCGGGGGGGGTGGTGGCTACACCTTC	CASSAGGGGGYTF
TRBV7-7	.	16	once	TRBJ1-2	TGTGCTAGCAGCTTATCCCCTGCACTAGAGAACTATGGCTACACCTTC	CASSLSPALENYGYTF
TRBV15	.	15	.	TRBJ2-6	TGTGCCACCAGCAGGCAGTCCTCTGGGGCCAACGTCCTGACTTTC	CATSRQSSGANVLTF
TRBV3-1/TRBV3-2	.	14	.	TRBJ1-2	TGTGCCAGCAGCCTAGACAGTAACATCTATGGCTACACCTTC	CASSLDSNIYGYTF
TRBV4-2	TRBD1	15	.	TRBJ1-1	TGTGCCAGCAGCCAGGGCGACAGGGACAACACTGAAGCTTTCTTT	CASSQGDRDNTEAFF
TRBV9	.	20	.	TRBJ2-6	TGTGCCAGCAGCGTAGTGGCAGGGGCCCTCCCTTTCTCTGGGGCCAACGTCCTGACTTTC	CASSVVAGALPFSGANVLTF
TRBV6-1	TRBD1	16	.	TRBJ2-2	TGTGCCAGCAGTGAAGGAGCAGGGGGCTATGCCGGGGAGCTGTTTTTT	CASSEGAGGYAGELFF
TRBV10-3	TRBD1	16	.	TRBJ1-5	TGTGCCATCGGTTCGGACAGGGGATATAGCAATCAGCCCCAGCATTTT	CAIGSDRGYSNQPQHF
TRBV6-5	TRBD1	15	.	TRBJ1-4	TGTGCCAGCAGACGGACAGGATCAACTAATGAAAAACTGTTTTTT	CASRRTGSTNEKLFF
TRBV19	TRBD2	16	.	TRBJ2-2	TGTGCCAGTACCAAGCTAGCGGGAACGAACACCGGGGAGCTGTTTTTT	CASTKLAGTNTGELFF
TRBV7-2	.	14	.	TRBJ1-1	TGTGCCAGCAGCTCCCAGGGGCGGACCACTGAAGCTTTCTTT	CASSSQGRTTEAFF
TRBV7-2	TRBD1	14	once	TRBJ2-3	TGTGCCAGCAGCTTCACACAGGGGTCAGATACGCAGTATTTT	CASSFTQGSDTQYF
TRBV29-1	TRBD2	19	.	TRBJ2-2	TGCAGCGTTGAAGATCTTCTAGCGGGAGGGCCGAGGGTGAACGGGGAGCTGTTTTTT	CSVEDLLAGGPRVNGELFF
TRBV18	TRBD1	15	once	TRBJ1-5	TGTGCCAGCTCAGAGACAGGGATTAGCAATCAGCCCCAGCATTTT	CASSETGISNQPQHF
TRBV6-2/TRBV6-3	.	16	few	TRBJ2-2	TGTGCCAGCAGCCTCAGGGTTCGGTTTGACACCGGGGAGCTGTTTTTT	CASSLRVRFDTGELFF
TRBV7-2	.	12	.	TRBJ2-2	TGTGCCAGCAGCTTGGAGGGCCGGGAGCTGTTTTTT	CASSLEGRELFF
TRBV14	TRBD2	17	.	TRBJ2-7	TGTGCCAGCAGCCCACTATACTATGCGGGAGGTAGCTACGAGCAGTACTTC	CASSPLYYAGGSYEQYF
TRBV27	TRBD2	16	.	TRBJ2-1	TGTGCCAGCAGTTCCCGTCGGGGCGGGGGGGCCGGTGAGCAGTTCTTC	CASSSRRGGGAGEQFF
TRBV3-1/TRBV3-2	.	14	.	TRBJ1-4	TGTGCCAGCAACTTAGGGGCCATGGGTGAAAAACTGTTTTTT	CASNLGAMGEKLFF
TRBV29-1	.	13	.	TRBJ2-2	TGCAGCGTTGATAGACAGGACACCGGGGAGCTGTTTTTT	CSVDRQDTGELFF
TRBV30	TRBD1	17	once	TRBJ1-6	TGTGCCTGGAGTATTCAGGCAGGGGGACGGTTTAATTCACCCCTCCACTTT	CAWSIQAGGRFNSPLHF
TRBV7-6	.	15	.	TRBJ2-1	TGTGCCAGCAGCCCCCGAAATAGCGCAAACAATGAGCAGTTCTTC	CASSPRNSANNEQFF
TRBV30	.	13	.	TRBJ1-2	TGTGCCTGGAGTCCCCAGACTTCTTATGGCTACACCTTC	CAWSPQTSYGYTF
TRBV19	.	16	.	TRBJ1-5	TGTGCCAGCCGAAGGGGCCAGGCCAAAACCGCGGGACCCCAGCATTTT	CASRRGQAKTAGPQHF
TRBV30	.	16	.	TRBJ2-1	TGTGCCTGGAGTCGACCTAAGGGGTACTCCTACAATGAGCAGTTCTTC	CAWSRPKGYSYNEQFF
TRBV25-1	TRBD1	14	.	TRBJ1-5	TGTGCCAGCAGGCAGACAGGGGCTGATCAGCCCCAGCATTTT	CASRQTGADQPQHF
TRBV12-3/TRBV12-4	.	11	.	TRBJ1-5	TGTGCCAGCAGTTTGGTGGAGGGTATACATTTT	CASSLVEGIHF
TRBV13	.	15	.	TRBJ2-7	TGTGCCAGCAGTCACCGCCAAGGGAGCTCCTACGAGCAGTACTTC	CASSHRQGSSYEQYF
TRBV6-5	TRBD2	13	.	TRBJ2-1	TGTGCCAGCAGTACGGGACTAGGCAATGAGCAGTTCTTC	CASSTGLGNEQFF